The next 26 T cell receptor beta chains were all read from a single sample in a study of CD8 T cells in Susac syndrome. With random hexamers, reverse transcription was performed on roughly 0.5 to 1 ug of RNA. TCRdb passed the immunoSEQ multiplex PCR reads through MiXCR, listing each CDR3 protein once. In the table there are roughly 150,000 distinct CDR3 sequences, about 95% of which are singletons. The material sequenced was CD8+ T cells from PBMCs. The receptors here all came from a human donor with multiple sclerosis.

The chain employs TRBV23-1 and TRBJ1-5; D call uncertain. TRBV23-1 carries the ORF label, with uncertain function. With 7 bases removed from V and 4 bases from J, the gap between germline ends came to 20 bases. This CDR3 is built from 16 residues. This chain's CDR3 is CASIMDGPEGNQPQHF. The CDR3 DNA reads as TGCGCCAGCATAATGGATGGGCCCGAGGGAAATCAGCCCCAGCATTTT.

The rearrangement links TRBV12-3 or TRBV12-4 to TRBJ1-2; possible D gene TRBD1, 5 bases. The ends were cut back, 8 bases at V and 0 bases at J, with 13 bases in the middle. This CDR3 is built from 14 residues. CDR3 loop: CASLKGTANYGYTF. The DNA of the CDR3 is TGTGCCAGCCTTAAGGGGACGGCTAACTATGGCTACACCTTC.

V usage is TRBV19 and J usage is TRBJ1-2; a weak D match, TRBD1 (5 bases). This CDR3 has 16 amino acids. Looked up from germline, CDR1 is LNHDA and CDR2 is SQIVND (reference sequence). V lost 5 bases and J 4 bases, leaving 20 bases between the germline ends. CDR3 sequence: CASSPRNPDIPYGYTF. The CDR3 DNA is TGTGCCAGTAGTCCGCGGAACCCGGACATCCCCTATGGCTACACCTTC.

V is TRBV5-1 and J is TRBJ2-7; D unresolved. Germline CDR1 reads SGHRS; CDR2 reads YFSETQ. The length of the CDR3 is 15 residues. V shed 0 bases and J shed 2 bases, with 12 bases lying between them. The CDR3 coding sequence is TGCGCCAGCAGCTTGGCCTTTGACCCTCCCTACGAGCAGTACTTC. It is translated as CASSLAFDPPYEQYF. Combining the CDR3 with reference TRBV5-1 and TRBJ2-7 gives the whole variable domain KAGVTQTPRYLIKTRGQQVTLSCSPISGHRSVSWYQQTPGQGLQFLFEYFSETQRNKGNFPGRFSGRQFSNSRSEMNVSTLELGDSALYLCASSLAFDPPYEQYFGPGTRLTVT.

This chain joins TRBV5-6 and TRBJ2-7; 8 nucleotides align to TRBD1. CDR3 size: 14 residues. Germline loops: CDR1 SGHDT, CDR2 YYEEEE. Unmatched junction bases numbered 9, after V lost 4 bases and J lost 6 bases. The CDR3 is CASSQGQGISEQYV. CDR3 bases: TGTGCCAGCAGCCAAGGACAGGGAATCAGCGAGCAGTACGTC.

J is TRBJ2-3 and V is TRBV4-1; TRBD1 agrees at 8 bases. Per germline, CDR1 MGHRA and CDR2 YSYEKL. The CDR3 consists of 15 residues. Trimming at V came to 4 bases and at J to 5 bases, leaving 8 bases not matched to a gene. Written as DNA, the CDR3 is TGCGCCAGCAGCCTGGACAGGGCGAGTGTAGATACGCAGTATTTT. It codes for CASSLDRASVDTQYF.

V usage is TRBV11-2 and J usage is TRBJ2-3, with 7 positions matching TRBD1. The CDR3 length is 15 residues. Germline loops: CDR1 SGHAT, CDR2 FQNNGV. V was pared by 4 bases and J by 5 bases, with 9 bases of the junction left unmatched. The CDR3, as DNA: TGTGCCAGCAGCTCCCGACAGGGAGTGAAAGATACGCAGTATTTT. This codes for CASSSRQGVKDTQYF. The full variable domain, in which reference TRBV11-2 and TRBJ2-3 provide the parts outside the CDR3, is EAGVAQSPRYKIIEKRQSVAFWCNPISGHATLYWYQQILGQGPKLLIQFQNNGVVDDSQLPKDRFSAERLKGVDSTLKIQPAKLEDSAVYLCASSSRQGVKDTQYFGPGTRLTVL.

V usage is TRBV12-3 or TRBV12-4 and J usage is TRBJ2-5; no firm D call. The V end was cut by 4 bases, the J end by 2 bases, with 11 bases between. The CDR3 covers 14 residues. The CDR3 sequence: CASSSPDGQETQYF. The CDR3 region has the DNA TGTGCCAGCAGTTCCCCGGACGGGCAAGAGACCCAGTACTTC.

The gene calls are TRBV2 and TRBJ2-1; either TRBD1 or TRBD2 may supply D (6 bases each). The germline gives CDR1 SNHLY, CDR2 FYNNEI. V lost 8 bases and J 0 bases, leaving 17 bases between the germline ends. This CDR3 region has 16 residues. The CDR3 nucleotides are TGTGCCAGCTCCCAAGGGGGGCCCTACTCCTACAATGAGCAGTTCTTC. Its protein product is CASSQGGPYSYNEQFF. Supplemented by reference TRBV2 and TRBJ2-1, the full variable domain reads EPEVTQTPSHQVTQMGQEVILRCVPISNHLYFYWYRQILGQKVEFLVSFYNNEISEKSEIFDDQFSVERPDGSNFTLKIRSTKLEDSAMYFCASSQGGPYSYNEQFFGPGTRLTVL.

The chain couples TRBV20-1 to TRBJ2-7, with unresolved D. This CDR3 contains 11 residues. Trimming cost V 6 bases and J 3 bases, with 9 bases left between them. From germline, CDR1 is DFQATT and CDR2 SNEGSKA (reference sequence). In nucleotides, the CDR3 is TGCAGTGCGCCAGACCTCTACGAGCAGTACTTC. This encodes CSAPDLYEQYF.

This clonotype was recorded only once. This chain connects TRBV20-1 to TRBJ1-6, with 7 bases that match TRBD1. The CDR3 covers 15 residues. Germline-derived CDR1 and CDR2 are DFQATT and SNEGSKA (reference sequence). V lost 3 bases and J lost 7; bases outside the gene matches: 9. This CDR3 is CSARGTGTVNSPLHF. CDR3 coding DNA: TGCAGTGCTAGGGGCACCGGGACAGTGAATTCACCCCTCCACTTT.

The gene calls are TRBV29-1 and TRBJ2-4; possibly TRBD1 or TRBD2 for D (6 bases each). CDR3 size: 11 residues. Trimming cost V 7 bases and J 7 bases, with 11 bases left between them. Germline values: CDR1 SQVTM, CDR2 ANQGSEA. The CDR3 nucleotides are TGCAGCGCGGAGGGGGACAACATTCAGTACTTC. Translated: CSAEGDNIQYF.

The chain employs TRBV20-1 and TRBJ1-1; D is unclear. The germline V gene has CDR1 DFQATT and CDR2 SNEGSKA (reference sequence). The CDR3 loop spans 13 amino acids. V dropped 4 bases and J dropped 2 bases, with 11 bases sitting between them. For the CDR3, the DNA is TGCAGTGCTACCCCTGTGCATAACACTGAAGCTTTCTTT. Its protein is CSATPVHNTEAFF.

The chain employs TRBV5-6 and TRBJ2-7; D is uncertain. Germline V lookup: CDR1 SGHDT, CDR2 YYEEEE. With 4 bases removed from V and 5 bases from J, the gap between germline ends came to 13 bases. The CDR3 spans 13 residues. The CDR3 coding sequence is TGTGCCAGCAGCCCCCAGAATCGGCACGAGCAGTACTTC. It yields the protein CASSPQNRHEQYF. The variable domain in full, with the rest retrieved from reference TRBV5-6 and TRBJ2-7, is DAGVTQSPTHLIKTRGQQVTLRCSPKSGHDTVSWYQQALGQGPQFIFQYYEEEERQRGNFPDRFSGHQFPNYSSELNVNALLLGDSALYLCASSPQNRHEQYFGPGTRLTVT.

The chain is built from TRBV20-1 and TRBJ2-1; 10 positions agree with TRBD2. Germline trimming cut 0 bases from V and 9 bases from J; bases unmatched to any gene: 14. From germline, CDR1 is DFQATT and CDR2 SNEGSKA (reference sequence). The CDR3 totals 17 residues. The CDR3 reads CSARDDRTSGSWGEQFF. CDR3 bases: TGCAGTGCTAGAGATGATAGGACTAGCGGCTCCTGGGGTGAGCAGTTCTTC.

The count of this clonotype is one. J is TRBJ2-5 and V is TRBV20-1; 8 nucleotides agree with TRBD2. This CDR3 has 15 residues. After removal of 0 bases from V and 5 bases from J, the junction contained 8 bases not matched to a gene. Per the germline V gene, CDR1 is DFQATT and CDR2 is SNEGSKA (reference sequence). CDR3: CSARDSRGAYETQYF. In DNA, the CDR3 is TGCAGTGCTAGAGACTCGCGGGGGGCGTATGAGACCCAGTACTTC.

The V gene is TRBV29-1, the J gene TRBJ2-6; 10 nucleotides match TRBD2. The CDR3 totals 15 residues. The V gene's germline CDR1 is SQVTM and CDR2 ANQGSEA. After removal of 5 bases from V and 2 bases from J, the junction contained 3 bases not matched to a gene. This chain's CDR3 is CSVSGGATGANVLTF. CDR3 DNA sequence: TGCAGCGTTAGCGGGGGGGCCACTGGGGCCAACGTCCTGACTTTC.

V is TRBV6-1 and J is TRBJ1-5; tentative D call: TRBD1 (5 bases). CDR3 length: 14 residues. Per germline, CDR1 MNHNS and CDR2 SASEGT. The V end lost 8 bases, the J end lost 8 bases, and 19 bases lay between the germline ends. The CDR3 region has the DNA TGTGCCAGCCACATCCTCTCGGGGACGGAGCCCCAGCATTTT. Its protein is CASHILSGTEPQHF.

This clonotype was seen once. The chain has TRBV14 and TRBJ2-2; D is ambiguous. From germline, CDR1 is SGHDN and CDR2 FVKESK. Between the trimmed V and J ends, which lost 1 base and 10 bases, there was a span of 10 bases. This CDR3 has 13 residues. In DNA form, the CDR3 reads TGTGCCAGCAGCCAAGTGCCAAACCCGGAGCTGTTTTTT. It codes for CASSQVPNPELFF.

With respect to this clonotype: An end of the junction differs from the germline gene, which may be a read error. The CDR3 loop reads CASSLAGGPETQYF. The CDR3 nucleotides read TGTGCCAGCAGTCTAGCGGGGGGGCCGGAGACCCAGTACTTC. The rearrangement joins TRBV12-3 or TRBV12-4 to TRBJ2-5, with 12 bases matching TRBD2. The CDR3 is 14 residues long.

The chain uses TRBV4-1 and TRBJ2-1; D possibly matches TRBD1 or TRBD2 (5 bases each). The CDR3 runs 16 residues. In germline, CDR1 is MGHRA, CDR2 YSYEKL. Trimming removed 1 base at V and 6 bases at J, with 16 bases between. CDR3 nucleotides: TGCGCCAGCAGCCAAGTCCTGGGCTATGGGGGCAATGAGCAGTTCTTC. It translates to CASSQVLGYGGNEQFF.

This chain joins TRBV20-1 and TRBJ2-7, with 7 bases identical to TRBD2. The CDR3 has 12 residues. V lost 6 bases and J lost 2; bases outside the gene matches: 4. CDR1 DFQATT and CDR2 SNEGSKA come from the germline V gene (reference sequence). Here the CDR3 reads CSATSGTYEQYF. In DNA, the CDR3 is TGCAGTGCGACGAGCGGGACCTACGAGCAGTACTTC.

DNA of the CDR3: TGCAGTGCCTCGGACGGAAACTATGGCTACACCTTC. It is translated as CSASDGNYGYTF. This chain connects TRBV20-1 to TRBJ1-2; D remains ambiguous. Per the germline V gene, CDR1 is DFQATT and CDR2 is SNEGSKA (reference sequence). This CDR3 has 12 amino acids. Trimming pared 6 bases from V and 2 bases from J, leaving 10 bases between.

The chain recombines TRBV20-1 with TRBJ2-3; 9 bases are shared with TRBD2. With V trimmed by 5 bases and J by 2 bases, 11 bases remained unmatched. There are 16 residues in the CDR3. Germline lookup yields CDR1 DFQATT and CDR2 SNEGSKA (reference sequence). CDR3 in amino acids: CSAPPLAGITTDTQYF. The CDR3 region has the DNA TGCAGTGCTCCCCCCCTAGCGGGGATAACCACAGATACGCAGTATTTT.

This sequence joins TRBV7-9 and TRBJ2-2; D gene unclear. The germline V and J ends were trimmed by 3 bases and 3 bases, with 11 bases remaining between them. Germline V gives CDR1 SEHNR, CDR2 FQNEAQ (reference sequence). The CDR3 covers 15 residues. The CDR3 DNA reads TGTGCCAGCAGCTTCCGGGCTGGAGACACCGGGGAGCTGTTTTTT. Translation gives CASSFRAGDTGELFF.

The chain recombines TRBV7-9 with TRBJ1-2; D is unclear. CDR3 length equals 13 residues. Germline V CDR1 and CDR2: SEHNR, FQNEAQ (reference sequence). The V and J ends lost 3 bases and 3 bases respectively, with 8 bases between them. The CDR3 bases are TGTGCCAGCAGCTTTATGCCAGACTATGGCTACACCTTC. Protein sequence: CASSFMPDYGYTF.